The sequence of this TCR beta chain was determined in a study of shared T cell receptors in the human thymus. Produced via immunoSEQ multiplex PCR; TCRdb's table is partial and in-frame only. The sample has about 660,000 clones; roughly 90% are singletons. This sample was shared with a second study, whose subject was human thymus T cells. That work adds: Within thymic and blood repertoires, V and J gene usage appeared to be biased. Thymic TCR repertoires of unrelated people reportedly overlapped highly.

The sequencing sample was made of thymocytes. The receptor's source is a boy younger than two with a congenital heart defect.

Here the CDR3 DNA reads TGTGCCAGCCGAGAGTGGAGCACAGATACGCAGTATTTT. This sequence encodes CASREWSTDTQYF. The rearrangement uses TRBV28 and TRBJ2-3, with D unclear. This CDR3 region has 13 residues. Germline V gives CDR1 MDHEN, CDR2 SYDVKM. V was cut by 8 bases and J by 0 bases, with 9 bases left in between.